The clone carrying this T cell receptor (beta chain) was observed many times. V trimming: 5 bases; J trimming: 6 bases; junction bases outside the gene matches: 13. This CDR3 spans 16 amino acids. This specimen comes from a study of T cells in Graves' hyperthyroidism and ophthalmopathy. Template material for amplifying TCR beta CDR3 regions consisted of RNA transcripts. Using the HTBI primer set, a first-round RT-PCR was run on the TCR CDR3. Using its own MiXCR run on the multiplex PCR reads, TCRdb lists one record per CDR3 protein. This sample has around 520,000 distinct CDR3 sequences, with 24% found just once.

The sequencing sample was made of blood. This receptor was taken from a woman under 40 with Graves' ophthalmopathy. The V call is TRBV12-3 or TRBV12-4, the J call TRBJ1-1; 9 bases agree with TRBD1. In nucleotides, the CDR3 is TGTGCCAGCAGTCCCCGGACAGGGGAGGCCAACGCTGAAGCTTTCTTT. Amino acid sequence: CASSPRTGEANAEAFF.